This T cell receptor beta chain is drawn from a study of T cells and Merkel cell carcinoma outcomes. Study findings and constraints: Repertoire plus T-cell density reportedly predicted Merkel cell carcinoma outcomes.

The V gene end was trimmed by 0 bases and the J gene end by 10 bases; junction bases not matched to a gene: 3. This CDR3 has 13 residues. The germline V gene encodes CDR1 SGHNT and CDR2 YYREEE (reference sequence). About this clone itself: What it binds is not known.

TCRdb's table, derived via immunoSEQ multiplex PCR, lists solely in-frame clones and lacks some. Of around 4,500 clones in the sample, more than 85% were seen once. The rearrangement joins TRBV5-4 to TRBJ1-1; TRBD1 agrees at 10 bases. The source of this sequence is a human donor with Merkel cell carcinoma. The sequencing sample was made of tumor tissue from Merkel cell carcinoma. The CDR3 nucleotides are TGTGCCAGCAGCTTGGGCGGGACAGGGGTAGCTTTCTTT. Translating it yields CASSLGGTGVAFF.